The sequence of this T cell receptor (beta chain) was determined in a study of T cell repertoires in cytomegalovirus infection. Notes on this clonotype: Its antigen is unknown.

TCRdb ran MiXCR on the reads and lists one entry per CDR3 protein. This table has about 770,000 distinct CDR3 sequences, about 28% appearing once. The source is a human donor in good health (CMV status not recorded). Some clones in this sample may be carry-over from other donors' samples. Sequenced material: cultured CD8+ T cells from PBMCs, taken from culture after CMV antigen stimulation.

In nucleotides, the CDR3 is TGTGCCAGCAGATTAGCCGGGGGCACTGAAGCTTTCTTT. Its translation is CASRLAGGTEAFF. The J gene is TRBJ1-1, the V gene TRBV6-1; tentative D call: TRBD1 (5 bases). CDR1 is MNHNS and CDR2 is SASEGT in the germline V gene. V lost 6 bases and J 4 bases, leaving 12 bases between the germline ends. The CDR3 runs to 13 residues.